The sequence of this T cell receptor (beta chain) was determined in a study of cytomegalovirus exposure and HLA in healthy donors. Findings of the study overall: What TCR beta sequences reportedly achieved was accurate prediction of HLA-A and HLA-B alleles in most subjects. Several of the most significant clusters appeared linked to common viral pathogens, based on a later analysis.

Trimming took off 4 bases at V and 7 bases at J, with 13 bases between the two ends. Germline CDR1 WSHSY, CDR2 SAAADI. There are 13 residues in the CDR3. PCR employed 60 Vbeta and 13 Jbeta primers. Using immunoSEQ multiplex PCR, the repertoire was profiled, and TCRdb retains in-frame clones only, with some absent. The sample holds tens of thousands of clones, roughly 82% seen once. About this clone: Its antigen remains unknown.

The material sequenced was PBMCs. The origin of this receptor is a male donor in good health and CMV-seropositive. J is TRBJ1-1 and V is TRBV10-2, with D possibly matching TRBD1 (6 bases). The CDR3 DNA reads TGCGCCAGCAGTGGCGACAGGACCCGTGAAGCTTTCTTT. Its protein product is CASSGDRTREAFF.